Following are 22 T cell receptor beta chains from one sample sequenced in a study of shared clonotypes between healthy human individuals. Clones were sequenced by immunoSEQ multiplex PCR, and TCRdb holds only the in-frame ones, with some missing. The sample has about 1.5 million clones, approximately 96% seen once. Sequenced input: naive CD4+ T cells sorted from blood. Sample subset: CD45RA+ positively selected. All receptors derive from a man aged 25 to 45 in good health.

The chain recombines TRBV11-2 with TRBJ2-3; tentatively, D is TRBD1 or TRBD2 (6 bases each). V was trimmed by 3 bases and J by 6 bases, leaving 28 bases between them. CDR3 length: 19 residues. Germline loops: CDR1 SGHAT, CDR2 FQNNGV. CDR3 sequence (DNA): TGTGCCAGCAGCTTTGGGGGCCTTAGCGGTATCAACCGTAGGGATACGCAGTATTTT. Protein: CASSFGGLSGINRRDTQYF.

V gene TRBV2 combines with J gene TRBJ2-1; 12 bases agree with TRBD2. The CDR3 has 17 residues. The trim removed 8 bases at V and 9 bases at J, leaving 17 bases unmatched. Germline V gives CDR1 SNHLY, CDR2 FYNNEI. CDR3 DNA: TGTGCCAGCTTTTCCCCCGGGCTAGCGGGAGGGCTCTTTGAGCAGTTCTTC. Encoded protein: CASFSPGLAGGLFEQFF.

This chain links TRBV5-1 with TRBJ1-3; TRBD1 is a possible D gene (5 bases). Germline values: CDR1 SGHRS, CDR2 YFSETQ. V lost 0 bases, J lost 0 bases, and 13 bases lay in between. The CDR3 contains 17 residues. The CDR3 DNA is TGCGCCAGCAGCTTGGCCTCGACAGTCCGCTCTGGAAACACCATATATTTT. It codes for CASSLASTVRSGNTIYF.

Points on this clone: Other DNA sequences from this sample encode an identical CDR3 as well. This chain joins TRBV7-9 and TRBJ2-1; 7 bases align to TRBD2. This CDR3 is 15 amino acids long. Germline values: CDR1 SEHNR, CDR2 FQNEAQ (reference sequence). J gave up 5 bases and V 0 bases, and 4 bases lay outside the gene matches. Here the CDR3 DNA reads TGTGCCAGCAGCTTAGCGGGAGGGCCAAACAATGAGCAGTTCTTC. This translates into CASSLAGGPNNEQFF.

The V call is TRBV18, the J call TRBJ2-2, with D possibly called TRBD1 or TRBD2 (6 bases each). CDR3 size: 16 residues. Trimming cost V 2 bases and J 7 bases, with 17 bases left between them. Germline V gene data show CDR1 as KGHSH and CDR2 as LQKENI. CDR3: CASSPSTGAAGGELFF. The CDR3, as DNA: TGTGCCAGCTCACCAAGTACGGGGGCGGCCGGCGGGGAGCTGTTTTTT.

This chain joins TRBV5-1 and TRBJ2-7, with 7 bases lining up with TRBD2. Per germline, CDR1 SGHRS and CDR2 YFSETQ. CDR3 length: 17 residues. The V gene end was trimmed by 1 base and the J gene end by 6 bases; junction bases not matched to a gene: 16. CDR3 protein: CASSLITSAFPTAEQYF. The DNA of the CDR3 is TGCGCCAGCAGCTTGATAACTAGCGCATTTCCTACTGCCGAGCAGTACTTC.

The chain carries TRBV29-1 and TRBJ2-4; 7 positions match TRBD1. Germline trimming cut 2 bases from V and 7 bases from J; bases unmatched to any gene: 2. CDR1 and CDR2 (germline): SQVTM, ANQGSEA. The CDR3 is made up of 12 amino acids. This chain's CDR3 is CSVETGDNIQYF. In DNA, the CDR3 is TGCAGCGTTGAAACAGGGGACAACATTCAGTACTTC.

The chain carries TRBV19 and TRBJ2-3; 11 nucleotides match TRBD2. Germline V CDR1 and CDR2: LNHDA, SQIVND (reference sequence). This CDR3 has 19 amino acids. V lost 7 bases and J lost 4; bases outside the gene matches: 19. CDR3 protein: CASTPGTSGFFPRADTQYF. For the CDR3, the DNA is TGTGCCAGTACCCCTGGGACTAGCGGATTCTTCCCTCGAGCAGATACGCAGTATTTT.

The V and J genes are TRBV7-2 and TRBJ1-1, with 9 bases matching TRBD1. V was clipped by 5 bases and J by 11 bases; unmatched bases: 12. Germline values: CDR1 SGHTA, CDR2 FQGNSA. This CDR3 is 14 amino acids long. CDR3 protein: CASSQYSRDRVAFF. CDR3 DNA: TGTGCCAGCAGCCAATACTCCCGGGACAGGGTCGCTTTCTTT.

The V gene is TRBV18, the J gene TRBJ2-3, with TRBD1 identical over 11 bases. V shed 3 bases and J 5 bases; nucleotides not matched to a gene: 10. The germline V gene encodes CDR1 KGHSH and CDR2 LQKENI. The length of the CDR3 is 17 residues. The DNA for the CDR3 is TGTGCCAGCTCACCTTTGGGACAGGGGGATTTTGAAGATACGCAGTATTTT. Protein product: CASSPLGQGDFEDTQYF.

The chain carries TRBV7-8 and TRBJ2-7; D unresolved. The V gene lost 2 bases and the J gene lost 5 bases, with 4 bases spanning the gap. Germline CDR1 is SGHVS and CDR2 is FQNEAQ. The CDR3 totals 11 residues. In DNA form, the CDR3 reads TGTGCCAGCAGCTTAAAGCACGAGCAGTACTTC. Translating gives CASSLKHEQYF.

This clone was seen once. V usage is TRBV4-2 and J usage is TRBJ2-7, with 13 bases matching TRBD2. This CDR3 has 17 amino acids. V was pared by 6 bases and J by 2 bases, with 10 bases of the junction left unmatched. Germline CDR1 LGHNA, CDR2 YNFKEQ. The CDR3 loop is CASRRGLAGPQPYEQYF. The CDR3, as DNA: TGTGCCAGCAGACGGGGACTAGCGGGACCACAACCCTACGAGCAGTACTTC.

This clone was found once. This chain joins TRBV2 and TRBJ2-1, with TRBD1 matching 11 bases. CDR1 and CDR2 (germline): SNHLY, FYNNEI. With 8 bases clipped from V and 10 bases from J, the junction kept 7 bases outside the gene matches. There are 13 residues in the CDR3. The CDR3 reads CASGQGAIGEQFF. In DNA form, the CDR3 reads TGTGCCAGCGGACAGGGGGCTATTGGGGAGCAGTTCTTC. The full variable domain, rest sourced from reference TRBV2 and TRBJ2-1, is EPEVTQTPSHQVTQMGQEVILRCVPISNHLYFYWYRQILGQKVEFLVSFYNNEISEKSEIFDDQFSVERPDGSNFTLKIRSTKLEDSAMYFCASGQGAIGEQFFGPGTRLTVL.

This clone was seen repeatedly, ten times or more. This rearrangement joins TRBV5-1 to TRBJ1-1; perhaps TRBD1 as D (5 bases). Trimming pared 2 bases from V and 1 base from J, leaving 12 bases between. The CDR3 has 15 residues. The V gene's germline CDR1 is SGHRS and CDR2 YFSETQ. CDR3: CASSFRGRTNTEAFF. The CDR3 bases are TGCGCCAGCAGCTTTAGGGGCAGGACGAACACTGAAGCTTTCTTT. Supplemented by reference TRBV5-1 and TRBJ1-1, the full variable domain reads KAGVTQTPRYLIKTRGQQVTLSCSPISGHRSVSWYQQTPGQGLQFLFEYFSETQRNKGNFPGRFSGRQFSNSRSEMNVSTLELGDSALYLCASSFRGRTNTEAFFGQGTRLTVV.

The rearrangement uses TRBV6-5 and TRBJ2-7; 7 nucleotides agree with TRBD1. The CDR3 runs 14 residues. Trimming cost V 6 bases and J 3 bases; bases outside gene matches: 8. Germline V gives CDR1 MNHEY, CDR2 SVGAGI. The CDR3 loop is CASRIDRVGYEQYF. The CDR3 DNA reads as TGTGCCAGCAGAATTGACAGGGTAGGCTACGAGCAGTACTTC.

The V and J genes are TRBV12-5 and TRBJ2-1; possible D gene TRBD2, 5 bases. The CDR3 sequence is 13 residues long. CDR1 and CDR2 from the germline V gene are LGHNT and FRNRAP. Trimming pared 4 bases from V and 14 bases from J, leaving 18 bases between. CDR3 bases: TGTGCTAGTGGTTCATACCCAAGCGGAGGCGAGTTCTTC. This encodes CASGSYPSGGEFF.

This chain joins TRBV7-2 and TRBJ1-5; D might be TRBD1 (6 bases). Germline values: CDR1 SGHTA, CDR2 FQGNSA. V lost 0 bases and J lost 3, with 12 bases in between. This CDR3 comprises 16 residues. The CDR3 is CASSLADRYSNQPQHF. CDR3 DNA: TGTGCCAGCAGCTTAGCCGACAGGTACTCCAATCAGCCCCAGCATTTT.

This clone was recorded only once. The chain uses TRBV10-3 and TRBJ2-7; 7 bases are shared with TRBD2. The ends lost 2 bases at V and 2 bases at J; junction bases unmatched: 12. The CDR3 is 17 amino acids. Per germline, CDR1 ENHRY and CDR2 SYGVKD. The CDR3: CAISEEAVAGPTYEQYF. The CDR3 DNA follows: TGTGCCATCAGTGAGGAAGCGGTAGCGGGTCCAACCTACGAGCAGTACTTC.

The chain recombines TRBV19 with TRBJ1-3; no firm D call. The length of the CDR3 is 15 residues. Germline CDR1 and CDR2: LNHDA and SQIVND (reference sequence). Deletions cut 6 bases from V and 2 bases from J, with 14 bases between. The CDR3 DNA reads TGTGCCAGTAGCTATGACTCAACTACTGGAAACACCATATATTTT. It codes for CASSYDSTTGNTIYF. The whole variable domain, remainder taken from reference TRBV19 and TRBJ1-3, is DGGITQSPKYLFRKEGQNVTLSCEQNLNHDAMYWYRQDPGQGLRLIYYSQIVNDFQKGDIAEGYSVSREKKESFPLTVTSAQKNPTAFYLCASSYDSTTGNTIYFGEGSWLTVV.

This chain joins TRBV11-3 and TRBJ2-5; D may be TRBD2 (6 bases). This CDR3 has 15 amino acids. Germline V gene lookup returns CDR1 SGHNT and CDR2 YENEEA. V was pared by 3 bases and J by 3 bases, with 14 bases between. DNA for the CDR3: TGTGCCAGCAGCTTGGGGGAAGGAGGGGAAGAGACCCAGTACTTC. Its protein product is CASSLGEGGEETQYF.

The V call is TRBV18, the J call TRBJ2-7, with 7 nucleotides matching TRBD2. With V trimmed by 5 bases and J by 4 bases, 11 bases remained unmatched. The CDR3 runs 15 residues. Germline assignment: CDR1 KGHSH and CDR2 LQKENI. This CDR3 is CASSSGLVGLYEQYF. In nucleotides, the CDR3 is TGTGCCAGCTCATCTGGACTAGTCGGTTTGTACGAGCAGTACTTC.

The chain joins TRBV6-6 to TRBJ2-2; 14 nucleotides line up with TRBD2. The CDR3 extends over 16 amino acids. Germline V lookup: CDR1 MNHNY, CDR2 SVGAGI (reference sequence). V lost 11 bases, J lost 7 bases, and 12 bases stayed unmatched. CDR3 region: CASWTSGRQRGGELFF. CDR3 in DNA: TGTGCCTCCTGGACTAGCGGGAGGCAACGGGGCGGGGAGCTGTTTTTT.